This T cell receptor (beta chain) came from a study of cytomegalovirus exposure and HLA in healthy donors. The PCR ran on 60 Vbeta and 13 Jbeta primers. Assay used: immunoSEQ multiplex PCR; TCRdb lists only in-frame clones, some missing. The data contain roughly 150,000 clones, 76% of them singletons. Source material: PBMCs. This clonotype originated in a male donor in good health and CMV-seronegative.

CDR3 in amino acids: CASSLNEDRGQFF. The CDR3 region has the DNA TGTGCCAGTAGTCTCAATGAGGACAGGGGGCAGTTCTTC. The chain uses TRBV19 and TRBJ2-1; 9 bases are shared with TRBD1. Germline V gene sequence: CDR1 LNHDA, CDR2 SQIVND (reference sequence). The J segment lost 12 bases and the V segment lost 5 bases, leaving 8 bases of the junction unmatched. There are 13 residues in the CDR3.